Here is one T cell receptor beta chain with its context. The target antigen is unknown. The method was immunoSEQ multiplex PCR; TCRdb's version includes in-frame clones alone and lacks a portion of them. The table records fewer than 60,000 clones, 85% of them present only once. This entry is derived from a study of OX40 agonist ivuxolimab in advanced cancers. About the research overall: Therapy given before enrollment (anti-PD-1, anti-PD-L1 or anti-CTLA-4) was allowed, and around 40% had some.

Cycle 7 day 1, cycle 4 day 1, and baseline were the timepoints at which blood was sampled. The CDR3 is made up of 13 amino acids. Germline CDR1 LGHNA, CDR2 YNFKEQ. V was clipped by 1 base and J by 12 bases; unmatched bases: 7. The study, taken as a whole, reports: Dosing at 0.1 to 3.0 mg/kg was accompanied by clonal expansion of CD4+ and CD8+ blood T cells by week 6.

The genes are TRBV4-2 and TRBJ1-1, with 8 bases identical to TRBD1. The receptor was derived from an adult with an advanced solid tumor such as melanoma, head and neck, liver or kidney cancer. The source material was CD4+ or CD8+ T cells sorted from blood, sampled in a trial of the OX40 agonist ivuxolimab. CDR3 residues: CASSQGTGSYSFF. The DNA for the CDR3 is TGTGCCAGCAGCCAAGGGACAGGGAGTTACTCTTTCTTT.